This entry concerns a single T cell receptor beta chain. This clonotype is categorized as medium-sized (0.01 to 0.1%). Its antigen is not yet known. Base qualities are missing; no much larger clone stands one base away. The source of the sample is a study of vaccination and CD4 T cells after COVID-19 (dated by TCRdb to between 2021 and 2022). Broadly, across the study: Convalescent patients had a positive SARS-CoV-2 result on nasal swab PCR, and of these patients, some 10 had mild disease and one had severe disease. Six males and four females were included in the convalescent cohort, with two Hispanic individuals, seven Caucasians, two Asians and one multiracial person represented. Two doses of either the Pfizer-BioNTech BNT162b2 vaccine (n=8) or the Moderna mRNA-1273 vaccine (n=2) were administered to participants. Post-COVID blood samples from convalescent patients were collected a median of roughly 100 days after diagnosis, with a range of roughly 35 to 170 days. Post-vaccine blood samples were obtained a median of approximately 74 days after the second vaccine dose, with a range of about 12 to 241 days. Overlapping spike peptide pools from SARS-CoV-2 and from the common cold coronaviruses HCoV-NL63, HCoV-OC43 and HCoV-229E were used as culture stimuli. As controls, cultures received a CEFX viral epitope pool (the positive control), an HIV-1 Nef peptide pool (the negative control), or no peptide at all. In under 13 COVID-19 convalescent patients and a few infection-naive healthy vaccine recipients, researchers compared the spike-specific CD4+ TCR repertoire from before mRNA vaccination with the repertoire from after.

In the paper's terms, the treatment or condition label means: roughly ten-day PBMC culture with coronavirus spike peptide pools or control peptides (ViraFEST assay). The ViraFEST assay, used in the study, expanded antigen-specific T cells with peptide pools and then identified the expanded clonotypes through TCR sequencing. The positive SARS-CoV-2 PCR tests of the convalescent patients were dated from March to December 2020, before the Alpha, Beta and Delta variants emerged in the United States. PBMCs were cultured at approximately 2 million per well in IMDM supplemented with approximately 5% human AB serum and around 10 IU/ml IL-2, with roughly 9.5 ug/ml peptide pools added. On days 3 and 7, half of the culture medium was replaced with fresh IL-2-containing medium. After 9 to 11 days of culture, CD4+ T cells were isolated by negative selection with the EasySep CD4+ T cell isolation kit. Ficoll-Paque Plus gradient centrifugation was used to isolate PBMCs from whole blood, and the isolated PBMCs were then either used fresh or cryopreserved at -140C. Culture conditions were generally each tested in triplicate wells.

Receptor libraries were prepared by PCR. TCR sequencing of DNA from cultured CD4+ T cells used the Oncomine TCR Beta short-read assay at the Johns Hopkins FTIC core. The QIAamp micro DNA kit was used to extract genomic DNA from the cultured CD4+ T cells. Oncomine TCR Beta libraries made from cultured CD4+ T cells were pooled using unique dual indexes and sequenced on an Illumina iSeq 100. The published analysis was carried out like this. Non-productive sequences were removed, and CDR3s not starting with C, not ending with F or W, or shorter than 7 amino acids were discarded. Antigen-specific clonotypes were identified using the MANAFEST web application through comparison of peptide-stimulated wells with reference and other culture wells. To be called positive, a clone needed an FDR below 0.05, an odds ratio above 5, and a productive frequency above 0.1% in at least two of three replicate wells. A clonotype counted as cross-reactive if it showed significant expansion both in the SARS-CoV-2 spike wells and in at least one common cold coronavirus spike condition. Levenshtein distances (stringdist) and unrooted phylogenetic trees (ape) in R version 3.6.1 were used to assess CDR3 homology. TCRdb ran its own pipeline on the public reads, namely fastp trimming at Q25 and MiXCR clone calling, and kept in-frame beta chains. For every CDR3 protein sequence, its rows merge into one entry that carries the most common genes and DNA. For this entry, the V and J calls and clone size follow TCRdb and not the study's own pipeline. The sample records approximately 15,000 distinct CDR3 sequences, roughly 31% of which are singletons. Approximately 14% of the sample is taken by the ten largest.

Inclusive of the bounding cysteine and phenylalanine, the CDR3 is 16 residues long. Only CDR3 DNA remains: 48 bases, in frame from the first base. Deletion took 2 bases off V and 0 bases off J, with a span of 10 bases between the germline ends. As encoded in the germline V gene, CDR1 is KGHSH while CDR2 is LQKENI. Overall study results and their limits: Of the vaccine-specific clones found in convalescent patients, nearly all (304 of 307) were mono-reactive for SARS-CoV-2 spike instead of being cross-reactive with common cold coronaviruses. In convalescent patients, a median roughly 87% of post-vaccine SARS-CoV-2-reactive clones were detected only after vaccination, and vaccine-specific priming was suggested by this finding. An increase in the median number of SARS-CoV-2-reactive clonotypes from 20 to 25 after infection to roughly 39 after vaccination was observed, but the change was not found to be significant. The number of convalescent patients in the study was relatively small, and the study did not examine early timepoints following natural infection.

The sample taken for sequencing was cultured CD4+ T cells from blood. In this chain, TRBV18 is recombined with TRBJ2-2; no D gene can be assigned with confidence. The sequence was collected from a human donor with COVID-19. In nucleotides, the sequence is TGTGCCAGCTCACCATTACCGAACGCGAACACCGGGGAGCTGTTTTTT. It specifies CASSPLPNANTGELFF.